Below, 29 T cell receptor beta chains from the same sample are listed, as sequenced in a study of cytomegalovirus exposure and HLA in healthy donors (TCRdb year 2017). Library preparation used the immunoSEQ multiplex PCR assay. The multiplex PCR relied on a mix of 60 forward primers for TCR Vbeta segments and 13 reverse primers for TCR Jbeta segments. Entries here come from immuneACCESS through TCRdb and include only in-frame sequences with V and J called. Some clones fail to appear in such tables; in the studies checked, an unresolved V gene covers under half of the shortfall, and the cause of the remainder is unknown. A total of 90,000 to 95,000 clones appear in this sample, 81% of them only once. The top ten constitute about 1.2% of the sample. The source material was PBMCs. The receptors originated from a girl aged 2-15 years in good health and CMV-seropositive.

This chain uses TRBV7-9 with TRBJ2-7; 7 bases map to TRBD2. Per the germline V gene, CDR1 is SEHNR and CDR2 is FQNEAQ (reference sequence). This CDR3 spans 15 amino acids. J lost 2 bases, V lost 3 bases, and 7 bases had no gene match. This CDR3 is CASSLLTGGAYEQYF. CDR3 in DNA: TGTGCCAGCAGCTTGTTGACTGGGGGGGCCTACGAGCAGTACTTC.

The gene calls are TRBV6-6 and TRBJ2-7; TRBD1 matches at 7 bases. The CDR3 has 12 amino acids. V lost 8 bases to trimming and J lost 3 bases; unmatched junction nucleotides: 4. Germline V gene lookup returns CDR1 MNHNY and CDR2 SVGAGI (reference sequence). This chain's CDR3 is CASGTDHYEQYF. Written as DNA, the CDR3 is TGTGCCAGCGGGACAGACCACTACGAGCAGTACTTC.

The chain employs TRBV6-1 and TRBJ2-7, with TRBD1 as a possible D gene (6 bases). Trimming took off 6 bases at V and 0 bases at J, with 18 bases between the two ends. This CDR3 has 16 amino acids. CDR1 is MNHNS and CDR2 is SASEGT in the germline V gene. The CDR3 protein is CASSENSGVGSYEQYF. DNA of the CDR3: TGTGCCAGCAGCGAAAACTCAGGGGTTGGCTCCTACGAGCAGTACTTC.

In DNA form, the CDR3 reads TGTGCCAGCAGCTTTGCGGGACTTAGCCCCACAGATACGCAGTATTTT. Protein sequence: CASSFAGLSPTDTQYF. The chain recombines TRBV7-9 with TRBJ2-3, with a possible D match to TRBD2 (6 bases). Trimming pared 3 bases from V and 2 bases from J, leaving 15 bases between. Germline CDR1 is SEHNR and CDR2 is FQNEAQ (reference sequence). This CDR3 region has 16 residues. The variable domain in full, with the rest retrieved from reference TRBV7-9 and TRBJ2-3, is DTGVSQNPRHKITKRGQNVTFRCDPISEHNRLYWYRQTLGQGPEFLTYFQNEAQLEKSRLLSDRFSAERPKGSFSTLEIQRTEQGDSAMYLCASSFAGLSPTDTQYFGPGTRLTVL.

This chain links TRBV4-1 with TRBJ1-3; tentative D call: TRBD1 (5 bases). This CDR3 has 18 amino acids. Trimming left V 4 bases short and J 3 bases short, with 22 bases between. CDR1 MGHRA and CDR2 YSYEKL come from the germline V gene. The CDR3 DNA follows: TGCGCCAGCAGCCCGAATACTATTCGGGGGAAACGTGGAAACACCATATATTTT. Translation gives CASSPNTIRGKRGNTIYF.

The chain combines TRBV7-8 with TRBJ2-1; 7 bases are a match to TRBD2. Germline V CDR1 and CDR2: SGHVS, FQNEAQ. CDR3 length equals 16 residues. V shed 5 bases, J shed 1 base, and the junction held 8 bases outside the gene matches. This CDR3 is CASSPAGDWSYNEQFF. The CDR3 DNA reads as TGTGCCAGCAGCCCCGCGGGGGACTGGTCCTACAATGAGCAGTTCTTC. Complete variable domain (other parts from reference TRBV7-8 and TRBJ2-1): GAGVSQSPRYKVAKRGQDVALRCDPISGHVSLFWYQQALGQGPEFLTYFQNEAQLDKSGLPSDRFFAERPEGSVSTLKIQRTQQEDSAVYLCASSPAGDWSYNEQFFGPGTRLTVL.

The rearrangement uses TRBV28 and TRBJ2-3; D gene ambiguous. CDR1 MDHEN and CDR2 SYDVKM come from the germline V gene. V lost 3 bases, J lost 0 bases, and 4 bases lay in between. This CDR3 has 13 residues. The DNA for the CDR3 is TGTGCCAGCAGTTTGCGGAGCACAGATACGCAGTATTTT. Translated, it gives CASSLRSTDTQYF.

V is TRBV30 and J is TRBJ1-1; D is possibly TRBD1 (6 bases). This CDR3 is 13 amino acids long. The ends were cut back, 5 bases at V and 0 bases at J, with 10 bases in the middle. CDR1 is GTSNPN and CDR2 is SVGIG in the germline V gene (reference sequence). CDR3 residues: CAWGQGMNTEAFF. The DNA for the CDR3 is TGTGCCTGGGGGCAGGGGATGAACACTGAAGCTTTCTTT.

The V and J genes are TRBV19 and TRBJ1-5; 10 positions agree with TRBD1. CDR1 LNHDA and CDR2 SQIVND come from the germline V gene (reference sequence). Unmatched junction bases numbered 11, after V lost 5 bases and J lost 7 bases. This CDR3 comprises 16 residues. The CDR3 here is CASSPSRTGGRQPQHF. CDR3 in DNA: TGTGCCAGTAGTCCCTCTAGGACAGGGGGTCGGCAGCCCCAGCATTTT.

This rearrangement joins TRBV19 to TRBJ2-7; D perhaps matches TRBD1 (5 bases). This CDR3 spans 14 amino acids. In germline, CDR1 is LNHDA, CDR2 SQIVND (reference sequence). With 3 bases removed from V and 5 bases from J, the gap between germline ends came to 14 bases. The CDR3 region has the DNA TGTGCCAGTAGTATCAGGGCCGAGCGAGACGAGCAGTACTTC. Protein sequence: CASSIRAERDEQYF.

This clone appeared a single time. The rearrangement uses TRBV5-6 and TRBJ1-2; TRBD1 matches 11 bases. The CDR3 runs 15 residues. CDR1 SGHDT and CDR2 YYEEEE come from the germline V gene. V gave up 1 base and J gave up 7 bases; unmatched junction bases: 6. The CDR3 DNA reads TGTGCCAGCAGCTTGCCTGGGACAGGGGGAAGTGGCTACACCTTC. It translates to CASSLPGTGGSGYTF. Full variable domain (outside the CDR3, taken from reference TRBV5-6 and TRBJ1-2): DAGVTQSPTHLIKTRGQQVTLRCSPKSGHDTVSWYQQALGQGPQFIFQYYEEEERQRGNFPDRFSGHQFPNYSSELNVNALLLGDSALYLCASSLPGTGGSGYTFGSGTRLTVV.

This chain uses TRBV7-6 with TRBJ2-5, with D uncertain. CDR1 SGHVS and CDR2 FNYEAQ come from the germline V gene. V shed 1 base and J shed 2 bases, with 11 bases lying between them. The CDR3 is 15 residues long. DNA of the CDR3: TGTGCCAGCAGCTTAGGGTGGGCAGCTCAAGAGACCCAGTACTTC. Translated, it gives CASSLGWAAQETQYF.

The chain has TRBV27 and TRBJ2-7, with 7 bases lining up with TRBD2. Germline V gene data show CDR1 as MNHEY and CDR2 as SMNVEV (reference sequence). This CDR3 comprises 14 residues. V trimming: 6 bases; J trimming: 4 bases; junction bases outside the gene matches: 9. CDR3 sequence reads: CASRADPAGYEQYF. CDR3 coding DNA: TGTGCCAGCAGGGCTGACCCAGCGGGATACGAGCAGTACTTC.

The chain employs TRBV5-1 and TRBJ2-3; the D is unclear. Germline CDR1 reads SGHRS; CDR2 reads YFSETQ. V was clipped by 6 bases and J by 2 bases, with 16 bases between them. This CDR3 spans 15 amino acids. The CDR3 DNA sequence: TGCGCCAGCACGCCAAGCGATGGATCCACAGATACGCAGTATTTT. Translated, it gives CASTPSDGSTDTQYF.

In nucleotides, the CDR3 is TGCGCCAGTAGACAGATCTCTGGAAACACCATATATTTT. It translates to CASRQISGNTIYF. This rearrangement joins TRBV4-1 to TRBJ1-3; maybe TRBD1 (5 bases). V was shortened by 9 bases and J by 0 bases, with 9 bases between the two germline ends. This CDR3 spans 13 amino acids. The germline gives CDR1 MGHRA, CDR2 YSYEKL.

The J gene is TRBJ2-3, the V gene TRBV28; 8 nucleotides align to TRBD1. CDR1 and CDR2 (germline): MDHEN, SYDVKM. J was trimmed by 6 bases and V by 7 bases; bases with no gene match: 12. The CDR3 totals 15 residues. CDR3 DNA sequence: TGTGCCAGCACCGGGGACAGGATGAATGCGGATACGCAGTATTTT. This codes for CASTGDRMNADTQYF.

DNA of the CDR3: TGCAGCGTGGGCCTGGGGAGGCCGCTCAATGAGCAGTTCTTC. It specifies CSVGLGRPLNEQFF. This chain connects TRBV29-1 to TRBJ2-1; D is perhaps TRBD2 (6 bases). CDR1 is SQVTM, CDR2 ANQGSEA, per germline. With 6 bases removed from V and 6 bases from J, the gap between germline ends came to 18 bases. The CDR3 is made up of 14 amino acids.

The chain links TRBV18 to TRBJ1-2, with 8 positions matching TRBD1. The CDR3 is 16 amino acids. CDR1 and CDR2 (germline): KGHSH, LQKENI. After removal of 5 bases from V and 4 bases from J, the junction contained 12 bases not matched to a gene. The CDR3 DNA follows: TGTGCCAGCTCATCAAGGACAGGCCAGGGGGCCTATGGCTACACCTTC. Protein product: CASSSRTGQGAYGYTF.

The chain joins TRBV5-1 to TRBJ1-1, with 7 bases identical to TRBD1. Germline V lookup: CDR1 SGHRS, CDR2 YFSETQ. V lost 3 bases to trimming and J lost 4 bases; unmatched junction nucleotides: 12. The CDR3 has 16 residues. The CDR3 sequence is CASSSGGSASGTEAFF. The CDR3 DNA is TGCGCCAGCAGCTCAGGGGGGTCTGCAAGTGGCACTGAAGCTTTCTTT. Using reference TRBV5-1 and TRBJ1-1 for the parts outside the CDR3, the full variable domain is KAGVTQTPRYLIKTRGQQVTLSCSPISGHRSVSWYQQTPGQGLQFLFEYFSETQRNKGNFPGRFSGRQFSNSRSEMNVSTLELGDSALYLCASSSGGSASGTEAFFGQGTRLTVV.

This chain uses TRBV5-1 with TRBJ2-7; D perhaps matches TRBD1 (5 bases). The germline V gene encodes CDR1 SGHRS and CDR2 YFSETQ. This CDR3 comprises 11 residues. V lost 7 bases and J 3 bases, leaving 8 bases between the germline ends. The CDR3 reads CASWGNYEQYF. DNA of the CDR3: TGCGCCAGCTGGGGCAACTACGAGCAGTACTTC.

The chain has TRBV12-5 and TRBJ1-1; perhaps TRBD1 as D (5 bases). Germline assignment: CDR1 LGHNT and CDR2 FRNRAP. This CDR3 spans 13 amino acids. The chain's CDR3 is CGFSRDSSSEAFF. CDR3 nucleotides: TGTGGCTTCTCCAGGGACTCCAGTAGTGAAGCTTTCTTT.

The J gene is TRBJ2-2, the V gene TRBV10-1; 12 bases fit TRBD2. The CDR3 loop spans 16 amino acids. Per germline, CDR1 WNHNN and CDR2 SYGVQD (reference sequence). J gave up 7 bases and V 6 bases, and 9 bases lay outside the gene matches. The CDR3 nucleotides are TGCGCCAGCAGGAGACTAGCGGGAGCCCTATACGGGGAGCTGTTTTTT. Translating gives CASRRLAGALYGELFF.

The rearrangement joins TRBV6-5 to TRBJ2-7; 9 positions match TRBD2. J was trimmed by 0 bases and V by 6 bases; bases with no gene match: 6. Per the germline V gene, CDR1 is MNHEY and CDR2 is SVGAGI. CDR3 length equals 15 residues. In nucleotides, the CDR3 is TGTGCCAGCAGCCCCGGGACTAGCCGCTCCTACGAGCAGTACTTC. Its translation: CASSPGTSRSYEQYF.

This rearrangement joins TRBV30 to TRBJ2-1; TRBD2 aligns across 13 bases. Germline values: CDR1 GTSNPN, CDR2 SVGIG (reference sequence). This CDR3 is built from 14 residues. With 5 bases clipped from V and 6 bases from J, the junction kept 4 bases outside the gene matches. CDR3 sequence (DNA): TGTGCCTGGTTCGGGACTAGCGGGATCAATGAGCAGTTCTTC. It is translated as CAWFGTSGINEQFF.

The J gene is TRBJ1-2, the V gene TRBV18, with 7 bases matching TRBD1. This CDR3 contains 13 residues. Germline CDR1 and CDR2: KGHSH and LQKENI. The trim removed 3 bases at V and 6 bases at J, leaving 4 bases unmatched. This CDR3 reads CASSPDRENGYTF. The CDR3, as DNA: TGTGCCAGCTCACCTGACAGGGAAAATGGCTACACCTTC.

The chain couples TRBV29-1 to TRBJ2-3, with 9 bases identical to TRBD2. The length of the CDR3 is 14 residues. Germline CDR1 and CDR2: SQVTM and ANQGSEA. Germline trimming cut 4 bases from V and 4 bases from J; bases unmatched to any gene: 6. The CDR3 loop reads CSVATSGGPDTQYF. CDR3 sequence (DNA): TGCAGCGTTGCGACTAGCGGAGGCCCAGATACGCAGTATTTT.

The gene calls are TRBV30 and TRBJ1-3; 8 bases are shared with TRBD1. The CDR3 is made up of 14 amino acids. In germline, CDR1 is GTSNPN, CDR2 SVGIG (reference sequence). The ends lost 1 base at V and 4 bases at J; junction bases unmatched: 3. CDR3 residues: CAWSGGQAGNTIYF. The CDR3 DNA follows: TGTGCCTGGAGTGGGGGACAGGCGGGAAACACCATATATTTT.

This clone was seen only once. The genes are TRBV27 and TRBJ2-1, with 13 bases identical to TRBD2. J gave up 5 bases and V 5 bases, and 6 bases lay outside the gene matches. Germline V gives CDR1 MNHEY, CDR2 SMNVEV (reference sequence). The CDR3 consists of 16 residues. For the CDR3, the DNA is TGTGCCAGCAGTCCGGGGACTAGCGGGACTGACAATGAGCAGTTCTTC. As protein: CASSPGTSGTDNEQFF.

This chain uses TRBV29-1 with TRBJ2-7; maybe TRBD2 (6 bases). CDR3 length: 11 amino acids. Germline loops: CDR1 SQVTM, CDR2 ANQGSEA. V was clipped by 6 bases and J by 3 bases, with 9 bases between them. CDR3 in DNA: TGCAGCGTCGGGACTCTCTACGAGCAGTACTTC. It is translated as CSVGTLYEQYF.